One sample yielded the 31 T cell receptor beta chains listed below, sequenced in a study of metastatic and nonmetastatic thyroid tumors. Before thyroid surgery, none of the patients had received any treatment. TCRdb re-called the PCR reads through MiXCR. The sample has fewer than 5,000 clones; around 35% are singletons. Sequencing input: adjacent normal tissue. The receptors come from a male donor with papillary thyroid cancer or a benign thyroid nodule (not recorded which). Some clones in this sample may be carry-over from other donors' samples.

This clone was detected a few times. The CDR3 DNA sequence: TGTGCCAGCAGCTTAAACGGGGGCTTTGGAAACACCATATATTTT. Translating it yields CASSLNGGFGNTIYF. This rearrangement joins TRBV7-3 to TRBJ1-3; tentatively, D is TRBD1 (6 bases). The length of the CDR3 is 15 residues. V was clipped by 1 base and J by 3 bases, with 10 bases between them. The germline V gene encodes CDR1 SGHTA and CDR2 FQGTGA. Using reference TRBV7-3 and TRBJ1-3 for the parts outside the CDR3, the full variable domain is GAGVSQTPSNKVTEKGKYVELRCDPISGHTALYWYRQSLGQGPEFLIYFQGTGAADDSGLPNDRFFAVRPEGSVSTLKIQRTERGDSAVYLCASSLNGGFGNTIYFGEGSWLTVV.

The V and J genes are TRBV6-2 or TRBV6-3 and TRBJ2-7; 11 bases are shared with TRBD2. Germline CDR1 and CDR2: MNHEY and SVGEGT. Trimming cost V 6 bases and J 3 bases; bases outside gene matches: 13. This CDR3 comprises 17 residues. The CDR3 coding sequence is TGTGCCAGCAGCCAGGGACTAGCGGTCCACGGACGCTACGAGCAGTACTTC. Translation: CASSQGLAVHGRYEQYF.

This chain uses TRBV6-2 or TRBV6-3 with TRBJ2-7; D is ambiguous. Trimming removed 0 bases from V and 7 bases from J, with 4 bases in between. CDR1 and CDR2 (germline): MNHEY, SVGEGT. This CDR3 spans 11 amino acids. The CDR3 DNA reads TGTGCCAGCAGTTACTCTGAGGAGCAGTACTTC. Encoded protein: CASSYSEEQYF.

This clone was detected a few times. The chain joins TRBV6-5 to TRBJ2-3; 12 nucleotides line up with TRBD2. The CDR3 is 16 amino acids. The V gene end was trimmed by 5 bases and the J gene end by 7 bases; junction bases not matched to a gene: 10. CDR1 is MNHEY and CDR2 is SVGAGI in the germline V gene. CDR3 in DNA: TGTGCCAGCAGTACCCGACTAGCGGGAGATGCACATACGCAGTATTTT. As protein: CASSTRLAGDAHTQYF.

This clone was seen only a few times. The chain uses TRBV6-2 or TRBV6-3 and TRBJ1-1; D unresolved. The J call is uncertain, as TRBJ2-4 better fits the DNA end. This CDR3 spans 11 amino acids. Germline CDR1 MNHEY, CDR2 SVGEGT. CDR3 residues: CASSYELDQYF. The CDR3, as DNA: TGTGCCAGCAGTTACGAACTCGATCAGTACTTC.

The V gene is TRBV2, the J gene TRBJ2-7; D is perhaps TRBD1 (5 bases). With 1 base removed from V and 0 bases from J, the gap between germline ends came to 7 bases. Germline values: CDR1 SNHLY, CDR2 FYNNEI. The CDR3 consists of 14 residues. Written as DNA, the CDR3 is TGTGCCAGCAGTGAAGGGACAAACTCCTACGAGCAGTACTTC. Protein product: CASSEGTNSYEQYF.

The V gene is TRBV12-3 or TRBV12-4, the J gene TRBJ2-2; 7 bases match TRBD2. V was pared by 5 bases and J by 6 bases, with 3 bases of the junction left unmatched. The CDR3 totals 13 residues. CDR3 nucleotide sequence: TGTGCCAGCAGTCCGGCGGGGGCCGGGGAGCTGTTTTTT. It specifies CASSPAGAGELFF.

The V gene is TRBV5-1, the J gene TRBJ2-3; no definite D call. V was cut by 0 bases and J by 3 bases, with 14 bases left in between. The germline V gene has CDR1 SGHRS and CDR2 YFSETQ. The CDR3 is made up of 16 amino acids. DNA for the CDR3: TGCGCCAGCAGCTTGGAGCAGGCCCTTAGGACAGATACGCAGTATTTT. Residues: CASSLEQALRTDTQYF.

This clone was counted only a few times. V is TRBV6-1 and J is TRBJ1-2, with 7 bases identical to TRBD1. There are 15 residues in the CDR3. From germline, CDR1 is MNHNS and CDR2 SASEGT. J was trimmed by 4 bases and V by 8 bases; bases with no gene match: 13. Here the CDR3 reads CASQPSTGTIYGYTF. In nucleotides, the CDR3 is TGTGCCAGCCAACCTTCGACAGGGACGATCTATGGCTACACCTTC.

The chain is built from TRBV20-1 and TRBJ2-2, with 8 positions matching TRBD1. The CDR3 runs 14 residues. The V and J ends lost 3 bases and 2 bases, in that order; junction bases with no gene match: 2. Germline CDR1 DFQATT, CDR2 SNEGSKA (reference sequence). The CDR3 protein is CSARDRVNTGELFF. CDR3 DNA: TGCAGTGCTAGGGACAGGGTTAACACCGGGGAGCTGTTTTTT.

This clone was detected only a few times. The chain employs TRBV2 and TRBJ2-1; weak D call: TRBD2 (6 bases). The germline V gene has CDR1 SNHLY and CDR2 FYNNEI. The CDR3 covers 11 residues. V lost 6 bases and J 15 bases, leaving 15 bases between the germline ends. The CDR3 DNA reads as TGTGCCAGCAGGACGCCGGGACTCTTGTTCTTC. Translation gives CASRTPGLLFF.

This clone turned up a few times. CDR3 residues: CASTTGQGLNEQFF. The DNA for the CDR3 is TGCGCCAGCACCACGGGACAGGGGCTCAATGAGCAGTTCTTC. The rearrangement links TRBV5-1 to TRBJ2-1; TRBD1 agrees at 10 bases. Trimming cost V 6 bases and J 6 bases; bases outside gene matches: 6. Per the germline V gene, CDR1 is SGHRS and CDR2 is YFSETQ. This CDR3 comprises 14 residues.

This clone is deemed large. The V call is TRBV5-1, the J call TRBJ2-1; D not resolved. V was shortened by 2 bases and J by 4 bases, with 7 bases between the two germline ends. The CDR3 consists of 13 residues. The V gene's germline CDR1 is SGHRS and CDR2 YFSETQ. The CDR3 DNA sequence: TGCGCCAGCAGCTTTAGGCAGTACAATGAGCAGTTCTTC. It codes for CASSFRQYNEQFF.

V and J are TRBV7-2 and TRBJ2-2, with D perhaps matching TRBD2 (6 bases). Germline values: CDR1 SGHTA, CDR2 FQGNSA. The CDR3 totals 15 residues. V was clipped by 5 bases and J by 7 bases, with 17 bases between them. The CDR3 reads CASSRPDRRGGELFF. The DNA of the CDR3 is TGTGCCAGCAGCCGCCCGGACCGGAGGGGCGGGGAGCTGTTTTTT.

Only a few counts were recorded for this clone. The chain combines TRBV30 with TRBJ1-2; no clear D. Germline CDR1 reads GTSNPN; CDR2 reads SVGIG (reference sequence). The CDR3 extends over 11 amino acids. The ends were cut back, 2 bases at V and 5 bases at J, with 6 bases in the middle. DNA for the CDR3: TGTGCCTGGAGTCTAAATTATGGCTACACCTTC. This translates into CAWSLNYGYTF.

The rearrangement joins TRBV9 to TRBJ2-1; tentatively, D is TRBD2 (6 bases). The V end was cut by 1 base, the J end by 7 bases, with 12 bases between. The CDR3 totals 14 residues. Germline values: CDR1 SGDLS, CDR2 YYNGEE. The CDR3 spells CASSVIAAGNEQFF. The CDR3 region has the DNA TGTGCCAGCAGCGTAATAGCGGCAGGGAATGAGCAGTTCTTC.

Notes on this clone: The same CDR3 arises from other DNA sequences in this sample as well. The chain joins TRBV7-2 to TRBJ1-3, with unresolved D. The CDR3 is made up of 15 amino acids. Trimming cost V 4 bases and J 2 bases, with 12 bases left between them. Germline V gene lookup returns CDR1 SGHTA and CDR2 FQGNSA. The DNA of the CDR3 is TGTGCCAGCAGCTCTTACCTTGCTACTGGAAACACCATATATTTT. This sequence encodes CASSSYLATGNTIYF.

Comments on this clone: At one end, the junction sequence differs from germline, possibly due to a read error. The genes are TRBV20-1 and TRBJ2-7; a weak D match, TRBD2 (5 bases). This CDR3 contains 15 residues. Germline V lookup: CDR1 DFQATT, CDR2 SNEGSKA (reference sequence). The CDR3 loop reads CRASPAELSSYEQYF. In DNA, the CDR3 is TGCAGAGCTAGCCCGGCGGAACTGAGCTCCTACGAGCAGTACTTC.

CDR3 region: CASREPGEGSTEAFF. The CDR3 DNA reads as TGTGCCAGCAGGGAGCCAGGGGAAGGTAGCACTGAAGCTTTCTTT. The rearrangement uses TRBV6-1 and TRBJ1-1; TRBD1 might be the D (6 bases). From germline, CDR1 is MNHNS and CDR2 SASEGT. The CDR3 runs 15 residues. The V gene lost 6 bases and the J gene lost 4 bases, with 18 bases spanning the gap.

The chain is built from TRBV20-1 and TRBJ1-6; perhaps TRBD1 as D (5 bases). This CDR3 region has 14 residues. Trimming left V 6 bases short and J 7 bases short, with 16 bases between. CDR1 is DFQATT and CDR2 is SNEGSKA in the germline V gene (reference sequence). This CDR3 reads CSAPDRSWNSPLHF. Here the CDR3 DNA reads TGCAGTGCGCCCGACAGAAGTTGGAATTCACCCCTCCACTTT.

This clone has a handful of counts. The chain employs TRBV12-3 or TRBV12-4 and TRBJ1-2; TRBD1 is a possible D gene (6 bases). The CDR3 sequence is 11 residues long. V dropped 8 bases and J dropped 8 bases, with 12 bases sitting between them. CDR3 residues: CASVRQEGYTF. The CDR3 DNA follows: TGTGCCAGCGTGAGACAGGAGGGCTACACCTTC.

The V call is TRBV24-1, the J call TRBJ2-1; TRBD2 aligns across 12 bases. CDR3 size: 14 residues. Trimming took 11 bases from V and 7 from J; bases not matched to a gene: 8. Germline CDR1 is KGHDR and CDR2 is SFDVKD. The CDR3 DNA reads as TGTGCCATATCTAGCGGGAGGGATATGAATGAGCAGTTCTTC. Its protein is CAISSGRDMNEQFF.

The chain combines TRBV6-2 or TRBV6-3 with TRBJ2-4, with TRBD1 matching 7 bases. The germline V gene has CDR1 MNHEY and CDR2 SVGEGT. CDR3 length: 15 amino acids. Losses at the gene ends were 4 bases for V and 3 bases for J; bases not matched to a gene: 6. The DNA for the CDR3 is TGTGCCAGCAGTTCCTACAGGGGAAGCAAAAACATTCAGTACTTC. Translating it yields CASSSYRGSKNIQYF.

This chain links TRBV10-1 with TRBJ2-1; D may be TRBD2 (6 bases). This CDR3 contains 16 residues. V was shortened by 0 bases and J by 3 bases, with 12 bases between the two germline ends. Per germline, CDR1 WNHNN and CDR2 SYGVQD (reference sequence). The CDR3 here is CASSESKAGGYNEQFF. The CDR3 DNA is TGCGCCAGCAGTGAGTCGAAAGCGGGCGGCTACAATGAGCAGTTCTTC.

The sample holds a few counts of this clone. The chain couples TRBV6-1 to TRBJ2-7; 11 nucleotides agree with TRBD2. The CDR3 has 14 amino acids. V shed 5 bases and J 3 bases; nucleotides not matched to a gene: 3. Germline assignment: CDR1 MNHNS and CDR2 SASEGT. This CDR3 reads CASSQTSGNYEQYF. The CDR3 coding sequence is TGTGCCAGCAGTCAGACTAGCGGGAACTACGAGCAGTACTTC.

Details on this clone: The conserved final phenylalanine or tryptophan is absent from the CDR3, which likely points to a read error. The limits of the CDR3 on the DNA are not certain, so only TCRdb's listed CDR3 is given. This chain connects TRBV6-5 to TRBJ2-6; TRBD1 reflects the table's D call only, with no check against the DNA. The CDR3 has 9 amino acids, counting both end residues. The V gene's germline CDR1 is MNHEY and CDR2 SVGAGI. This CDR3 reads CASSYSGRV.

This clone has more than one count but fewer than ten. V usage is TRBV6-1 and J usage is TRBJ1-1, with D maybe TRBD1 (6 bases). Looked up from germline, CDR1 is MNHNS and CDR2 is SASEGT. This CDR3 has 13 residues. V lost 6 bases and J lost 0, with 8 bases in between. As DNA, the CDR3 is TGTGCCAGCAGACAGGGAGTGAACACTGAAGCTTTCTTT. It is translated as CASRQGVNTEAFF.

This clone was seen repeatedly, ten times or more. A much larger clone differs by one base, so this may be a read error. The genes are TRBV5-1 and TRBJ2-1; perhaps TRBD2 as D (6 bases). With 6 bases removed from V and 6 bases from J, the gap between germline ends came to 10 bases. CDR1 SGHRS and CDR2 YFSETQ come from the germline V gene. This CDR3 region has 12 residues. The CDR3 DNA reads TGCGCCAGCATACTGACTAGCAATGAGCAGTTCTTC. Its protein is CASILTSNEQFF.

The V and J genes are TRBV28 and TRBJ1-6, with D possibly matching TRBD1 (5 bases). This CDR3 comprises 17 residues. V lost 4 bases to trimming and J lost 5 bases, with 18 bases between them. Germline values: CDR1 MDHEN, CDR2 SYDVKM. As DNA, the CDR3 is TGTGCCAGCAGTTCCACCAGTCAGGGTTTCAATAATTCACCCCTCCACTTT. This translates into CASSSTSQGFNNSPLHF.

The CDR3 DNA reads as TGTGCCAGCCACTCCGGGACAGGGGCCTACGAGCAGTACTTC. Its protein product is CASHSGTGAYEQYF. The V call is TRBV2, the J call TRBJ2-7, with 10 bases fitting TRBD1. The CDR3 extends over 14 amino acids. CDR1 and CDR2 from the germline V gene are SNHLY and FYNNEI. Losses at the gene ends were 8 bases for V and 2 bases for J; bases not matched to a gene: 6.

This clone was counted a single time. The chain uses TRBV5-1 and TRBJ2-2, with D unresolved. This CDR3 has 13 residues. Germline loops: CDR1 SGHRS, CDR2 YFSETQ. V dropped 6 bases and J dropped 8 bases, with 14 bases sitting between them. The CDR3 region has the DNA TGCGCCAGCAACCCTGAATCTTTTGGGGAGCTGTTTTTT. Residues: CASNPESFGELFF. Full variable domain (missing parts from reference TRBV5-1 and TRBJ2-2): KAGVTQTPRYLIKTRGQQVTLSCSPISGHRSVSWYQQTPGQGLQFLFEYFSETQRNKGNFPGRFSGRQFSNSRSEMNVSTLELGDSALYLCASNPESFGELFFGEGSRLTVL.